What follows are 5 T cell receptor beta chains derived from one specimen sequenced in a study of blood T cell repertoires in COVID-19. Sequenced by immunoSEQ multiplex PCR; TCRdb stores in-frame clones only, minus some. The data show about 170,000 clones, with roughly 81% seen just once and more than 7.5% held by the top ten. The sequencing input was peripheral blood. Receptors were obtained from a man in his forties or fifties who had recovered from COVID-19.

J is TRBJ2-1 and V is TRBV7-9; 10 bases line up with TRBD1. The germline V gene has CDR1 SEHNR and CDR2 FQNEAQ (reference sequence). Trimming took 1 base from V and 7 from J; bases not matched to a gene: 16. CDR3 length: 19 amino acids. The CDR3 DNA is TGTGCCAGCAGCTTAGTCCGGACAGGGGGTTCCCCGGTAGGAAATGAGCAGTTCTTC. Its protein is CASSLVRTGGSPVGNEQFF.

CDR3 region: CASSLDGSTGELFF. DNA for the CDR3: TGTGCCAGCAGCTTAGACGGGTCCACCGGGGAGCTGTTTTTT. V gene TRBV7-2 combines with J gene TRBJ2-2; D is ambiguous. V lost 1 base to trimming and J lost 4 bases, with 7 bases between them. The CDR3 runs to 14 residues. Germline CDR1 reads SGHTA; CDR2 reads FQGNSA.

The chain is built from TRBV3-1 (or the pseudogene TRBV3-2) and TRBJ1-2; TRBD1 agrees at 8 bases. The V segment lost 3 bases and the J segment 8 bases; nucleotides outside the gene matches: 2. The CDR3 length is 12 residues. Germline-derived CDR1 and CDR2 are LGHDT and YNNKEL (reference sequence). The CDR3 loop is CASSHGQGGYTF. DNA for the CDR3: TGTGCCAGCAGCCACGGACAGGGCGGCTACACCTTC.

The rearrangement joins TRBV2 to TRBJ2-2, with 8 positions matching TRBD1. CDR1 and CDR2 from the germline V gene are SNHLY and FYNNEI. There are 16 residues in the CDR3. V trimming: 5 bases; J trimming: 1 base; junction bases outside the gene matches: 6. The CDR3 DNA sequence: TGTGCCAGCAGTATGCAGGGGGCAAAGAACACCGGGGAGCTGTTTTTT. Translated, it gives CASSMQGAKNTGELFF.

V and J are TRBV2 and TRBJ2-1; 13 nucleotides align to TRBD2. With V trimmed by 4 bases and J by 10 bases, 7 bases remained unmatched. The germline V gene has CDR1 SNHLY and CDR2 FYNNEI. The CDR3 totals 15 residues. The CDR3 spells CASSGGTSGKGEQFF. The CDR3 bases are TGTGCCAGCAGTGGCGGGACTAGCGGGAAAGGCGAGCAGTTCTTC.